The TCR beta chain described here comes from a study of vaccination effects on CD4 cells after COVID-19. Study in general: Post-vaccine specimens arrived a median 72 days past the second dose.

Culture lasted under 13 days before CD4+ T cell isolation. Everyone in the study got two shots of either the BNT162b2 or mRNA-1273 vaccine. Data came from immunoSEQ multiplex PCR; TCRdb stores just in-frame clones and leaves some out. The profile shows about 73,000 clones, around 69% of them singletons. Germline assignment: CDR1 SGHTA and CDR2 FQGNSA. J was trimmed by 2 bases and V by 5 bases; bases with no gene match: 7. The length of the CDR3 is 16 residues. Worth noting for this clone: Its antigen remains unidentified.

The specimen was CD4+ T cells from PBMCs cultured without peptide, collected after COVID-19 vaccination. The TCR sequence derives from a human donor who received a COVID-19 vaccine. J is TRBJ2-4 and V is TRBV7-2; 9 bases map to TRBD1. The CDR3 DNA sequence: TGTGCCAGCAGCCTCGGACAGGGGAGGTCCAAAAACATTCAGTACTTC. Its protein is CASSLGQGRSKNIQYF.